The entry below describes one TCR beta chain. Its antigen is not known. The data were taken from a study of cytomegalovirus exposure and HLA in healthy donors. Study-level results: According to a later analysis, TCR clusters from the first cohort tended to co-occur in the 120 or so validation repertoires. The study designated around 150 TCR beta chains cytomegalovirus-associated.

Data came from immunoSEQ multiplex PCR; TCRdb stores just in-frame clones and leaves some out. The sample yields 100,000 to 150,000 clones, 89% seen once. Germline loops: CDR1 SQVTM, CDR2 ANQGSEA. V dropped 3 bases and J dropped 0; count of bases not matched to a gene: 4. The CDR3 loop spans 17 amino acids. Sequences were obtained from PBMCs. The chain links TRBV29-1 to TRBJ2-1; 14 nucleotides agree with TRBD2. The TCR sequence derives from a woman aged 18-30 years in good health and CMV-seronegative. This CDR3 is CSVEGLAGVSSYNEQFF. For the CDR3, the DNA is TGCAGCGTTGAGGGACTAGCGGGGGTCAGCTCCTACAATGAGCAGTTCTTC.